The source of this T cell receptor (beta chain) is a study of OX40 agonist ivuxolimab in advanced cancers. Context from the whole study: The costimulatory receptor OX40 (CD134) was targeted by ivuxolimab, a fully human IgG2 agonistic monoclonal antibody. In the dose-escalation cohort, more than 75% of patients were male, and the mean age was approximately 64 years, with a range of roughly 20 to 80. The monotherapy dose-escalation portion (N = 52 patients) of the phase I ivuxolimab trial is reported in the paper. The purpose of peripheral TCRbeta sequencing was to test whether ivuxolimab changed TCR sequence diversity and led to clonal T-cell expansion. Intravenous ivuxolimab was administered to patients every 2 weeks at six dose levels: 0.01, 0.1, 0.3, 1.5, 3 and 10 mg/kg. Partial responses occurred in three dose-escalation patients: two with cutaneous melanoma and one with hepatocellular carcinoma. Patients were allowed to have had prior anti-PD-1, anti-PD-L1 or anti-CTLA-4 therapy, and 40% of the dose-escalation patients had been treated with checkpoint inhibitors. Among the 52 dose-escalation patients, around 20 had hepatocellular carcinoma, around 15 melanoma, 9 renal cell carcinoma and 9 head and neck cancer. Study-wide conclusions, independent of this receptor: Partial responders in the 0.1-3.0 mg/kg groups had among the lowest normalized peripheral clonal expansion, especially among CD8+ T cells. The antigen specificity of the peripheral T cells that underwent clonal expansion was not determined. Low levels of normalized T-cell clonal expansion were also seen in some patients who did not respond. At doses of 0.1 to 3.0 mg/kg, clonal expansion of both CD4+ and CD8+ blood T cells was observed from baseline to week 6. After ivuxolimab, CD8+ T cells had more expanded clones than CD4+ T cells on average.

On this clone itself: Its antigen is unknown. Base qualities are not at hand, and no much larger clone is one base apart.

Genomic DNA was isolated from the sorted cells so that the TCRbeta CDR3 region could be sequenced. The immunoSEQ Assay was used to sequence the TCRbeta CDR3 regions. TCRdb mirrors the immuneACCESS table, restricted to in-frame sequences. Some clones are absent from its copies; in checked studies, under half trace to an unresolved V gene, and the reason for the others is unknown. This sample comprises 23,000 or so clones, 84% of them detected only once. The ten largest clones take up 15% to 20% of the sample. Patients with a history of autoimmune disease or receiving systemic immunosuppression were excluded from the trial. Peripheral blood for TCR sequencing was drawn from every dose cohort at baseline, at cycle 4 day 1 and at cycle 7 day 1. Samples came from an open-label, multicenter, first-in-human phase I dose-escalation trial of ivuxolimab. Adults with locally advanced or metastatic melanoma, renal cell, hepatocellular, or head and neck squamous cell carcinoma were enrolled in the trial. Before TCR sequencing, CD4+ T cells and CD8+ T cells were sorted from peripheral blood as separate populations.

The sequencing used CD4+ or CD8+ T cells sorted from blood, collected in a trial of the OX40 agonist ivuxolimab. The TCR originated in an adult with an advanced solid tumor such as melanoma, head and neck, liver or kidney cancer.

Here is the DNA: TGCGCCAGCAGCACGGGACTTCTGAACACTGAAGCTTTCTTT. This yields the protein CASSTGLLNTEAFF. The chain is encoded by TRBV4-3 joined to TRBJ1-1; the D segment could be TRBD1, given 5 matching bases. The CDR1 and CDR2 encoded by the germline V gene are LGHNA and YSLEER. The junction shows trimming of 5 bases on V and 0 bases on J, plus 10 bases between the germline ends. The CDR3 contains 14 residues, cysteine and phenylalanine counted. Left in the record is the CDR3 DNA by itself, 42 bases read in frame from the first base.